The sequence of this T cell receptor beta chain was determined in a study of blood T cell repertoires in COVID-19. Source study methods: Researchers report that nucleated cell counts were estimated from reference gene primer amplification. TCRdb's copy holds only in-frame clones and misses some; the assay was immunoSEQ multiplex PCR. The D gene and trimming were derived from the DNA, and the V and J assignments and clone size from that table. The table includes 160,000 or so clones, 78% detected once. The sequencing input was peripheral blood. This TCR was sampled from a woman aged 80 or older with acute or convalescent COVID-19.

CDR3 DNA sequence: TGTGCCAGCAGAACGGGACAGGGCTACAATCAGCCCCAGCATTTT. Its translation is CASRTGQGYNQPQHF. The V call is TRBV2, the J call TRBJ1-5; TRBD1 matches at 9 bases. The CDR3 covers 15 residues. Germline CDR1 reads SNHLY; CDR2 reads FYNNEI. V lost 6 bases to trimming and J lost 3 bases; unmatched junction nucleotides: 6.